The sequence of this T cell receptor beta chain was determined in a study of CD8 T cells in ankylosing spondylitis. TCRdb independently ran MiXCR on the 5' RACE reads; one entry per CDR3 protein. The repertoire holds a few hundred thousand distinct CDR3 sequences, with more than 20% as singletons. The CDR3 runs 12 residues. The germline CDR1 and CDR2 sequences are DFQATT and SNEGSKA (reference sequence). Deletions cut 7 bases from V and 4 bases from J, with 14 bases between. The specimen was blood, either unsorted or a sorted T cell fraction (not recorded which). V usage is TRBV20-1 and J usage is TRBJ2-7; D gene unclear. The receptor's source is a female donor with ankylosing spondylitis or in good health (not recorded which). The CDR3 DNA is TGCAGTGTCCTTCCCCAGACTTACGAGCAGTACTTC. Translation gives CSVLPQTYEQYF.